These T cell receptor beta chains were read from a single sample in a study of blood T cells in healthy people across ages. TCRdb reanalysed the 5' RACE reads using MiXCR and keeps one entry per CDR3 protein. This sample has about 750,000 distinct CDR3 sequences, with about 53% found just once. Sequenced material: blood. These TCRs come from an elderly man in good health. The CDR3 runs from the conserved cysteine through the conserved F or W. Clone size is not always given. Where it is, it says once, few, many or a class for expanded clones.

J,size,V,CDR3
TRBJ2-7,NA,TRBV20-1,CSATDRDRVLDEQYF
TRBJ2-2,NA,TRBV3-1,CASSLFGTGAAGELFF
TRBJ2-7,few,TRBV4-1,CASSQDLATRISEQYF
TRBJ2-7,few,TRBV18,CASSPRRTYEQYF
TRBJ2-1,NA,TRBV10-3,CAISLGPRGDNEQFF
TRBJ2-7,NA,TRBV3-1,CASSRGTGQVISYEQYF
TRBJ2-5,few,TRBV20-1,CSASGTVQETQYF
TRBJ2-1,once,TRBV27,CASSLSGGVHNEQFF
TRBJ2-3,NA,TRBV7-9,CASSLARRIGGDTQYF
TRBJ2-2,NA,TRBV7-9,CASSLDFTGELFF